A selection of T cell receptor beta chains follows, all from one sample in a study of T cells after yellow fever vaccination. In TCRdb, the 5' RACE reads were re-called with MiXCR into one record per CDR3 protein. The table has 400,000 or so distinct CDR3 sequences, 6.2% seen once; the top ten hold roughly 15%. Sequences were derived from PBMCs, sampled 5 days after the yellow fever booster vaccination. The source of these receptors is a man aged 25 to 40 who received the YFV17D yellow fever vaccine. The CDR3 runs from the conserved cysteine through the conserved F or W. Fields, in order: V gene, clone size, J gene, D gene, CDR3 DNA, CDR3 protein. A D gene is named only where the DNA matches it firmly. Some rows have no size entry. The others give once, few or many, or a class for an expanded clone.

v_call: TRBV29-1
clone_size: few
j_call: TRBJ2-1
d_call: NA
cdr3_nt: TGCAGCGTCCGTGGACAGGCCTTCGGGGGTGAGCAGTTCTTC
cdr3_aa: CSVRGQAFGGEQFF

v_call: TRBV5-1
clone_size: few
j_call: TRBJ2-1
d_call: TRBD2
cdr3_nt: TGCGCCAGCAGCGACCGGGGACTAGCGGGAGGGAGGTCCTGGGGCCCGAAGCAGTTCTTC
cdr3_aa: CASSDRGLAGGRSWGPKQFF

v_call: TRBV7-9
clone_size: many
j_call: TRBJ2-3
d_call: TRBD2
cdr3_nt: TGTGCCAGCAGCCAGAGCGGGAGGCCTTCAGGCACAGATACGCAGTATTTT
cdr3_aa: CASSQSGRPSGTDTQYF

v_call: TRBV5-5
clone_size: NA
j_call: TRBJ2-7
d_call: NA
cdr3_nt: TGTGCCAGCAGCTTGGGAAGTTTGGGTAGTCGCTACGAGCAGTACTTC
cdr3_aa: CASSLGSLGSRYEQYF

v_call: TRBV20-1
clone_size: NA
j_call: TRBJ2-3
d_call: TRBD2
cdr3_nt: TGCAGTGCTAGAGATTCGGGAGGACTAGTGGATACGCAGTATTTT
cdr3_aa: CSARDSGGLVDTQYF

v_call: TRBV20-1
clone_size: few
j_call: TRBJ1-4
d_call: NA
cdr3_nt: TGCAGTGCTACCAACCGCCGGGGGCATACTAATGAAAAACTGTTTTTT
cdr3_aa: CSATNRRGHTNEKLFF

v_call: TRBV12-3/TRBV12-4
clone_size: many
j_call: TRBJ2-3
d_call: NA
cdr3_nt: TGTGCCAGCAGTTTTGGGGCCAGGGGCACAGATACGCAGTATTTT
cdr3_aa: CASSFGARGTDTQYF

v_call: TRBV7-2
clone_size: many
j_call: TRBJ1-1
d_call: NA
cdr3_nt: TGTGCCAGCAGCCGGACCCGCACGTCAATGAACACTGAAGCTTTCTTT
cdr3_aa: CASSRTRTSMNTEAFF

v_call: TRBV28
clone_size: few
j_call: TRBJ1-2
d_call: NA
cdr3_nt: TGTGCCAGCAGTTCCCCCCCACAGGGCTATGGCTACACCTTC
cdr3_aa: CASSSPPQGYGYTF

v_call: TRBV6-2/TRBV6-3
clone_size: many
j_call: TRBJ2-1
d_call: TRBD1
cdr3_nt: TGTGCCAGCAGTCCCCTTGGGACAGGTCACAATGAGCAGTTCTTC
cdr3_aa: CASSPLGTGHNEQFF

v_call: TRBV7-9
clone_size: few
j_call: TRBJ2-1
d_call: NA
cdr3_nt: TGTGCCAGCAGCTCTGGACCAACTAATGAGCAGTTCTTC
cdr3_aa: CASSSGPTNEQFF

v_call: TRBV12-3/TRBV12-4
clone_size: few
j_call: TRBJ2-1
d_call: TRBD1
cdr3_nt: TGTGCCAGCTGGGGACAGGGGGTAGGGAATGAGCAGTTCTTC
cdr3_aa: CASWGQGVGNEQFF

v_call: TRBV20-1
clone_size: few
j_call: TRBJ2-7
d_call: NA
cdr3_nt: TGCAGTGCCCCTACTACCTACGAGCAGTACTTC
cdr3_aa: CSAPTTYEQYF

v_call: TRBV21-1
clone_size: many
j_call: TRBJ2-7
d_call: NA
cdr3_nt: TGTGCCCATGGGAGGTACCCCTACGAGCAGTACTTC
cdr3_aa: CAHGRYPYEQYF

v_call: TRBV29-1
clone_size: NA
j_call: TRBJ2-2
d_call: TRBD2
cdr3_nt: TGCAGCGCGATTAGCGGGAGGGCCGGGGAGCTGTTTTTT
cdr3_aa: CSAISGRAGELFF

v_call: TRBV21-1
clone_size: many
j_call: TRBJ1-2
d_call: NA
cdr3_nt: TGTGCCAGCAGCAGATGGGGTCGGGCAGGCGGTGGCTACACCTTC
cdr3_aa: CASSRWGRAGGGYTF

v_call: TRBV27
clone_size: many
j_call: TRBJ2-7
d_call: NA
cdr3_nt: TGTGCCAGCAAAGCGAGGACAGCCCCAGGGTTCGAGCAGTACTTC
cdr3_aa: CASKARTAPGFEQYF

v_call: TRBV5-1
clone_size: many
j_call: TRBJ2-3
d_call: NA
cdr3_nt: TGCGCCAGCAGCTTAGACCCGGGAGTCACAGATACGCAGTATTTT
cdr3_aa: CASSLDPGVTDTQYF

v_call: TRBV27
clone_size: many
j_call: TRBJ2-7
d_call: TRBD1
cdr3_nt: TGTGCCAGCAGGTCGGGACAGGGACCCTACGAGCAGTACTTC
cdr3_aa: CASRSGQGPYEQYF

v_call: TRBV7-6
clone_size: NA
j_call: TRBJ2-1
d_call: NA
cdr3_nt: TGTACCAGCAGCTTAGAGGCAGGCCTAACCAATGAGCAGTTCTTC
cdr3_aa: CTSSLEAGLTNEQFF

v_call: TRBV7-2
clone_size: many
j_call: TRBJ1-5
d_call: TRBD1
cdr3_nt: TGTGCCAGCAGCTTAGCCACAGGGGCTATAGGGAGCAATCAGCCCCAGCATTTT
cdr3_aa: CASSLATGAIGSNQPQHF

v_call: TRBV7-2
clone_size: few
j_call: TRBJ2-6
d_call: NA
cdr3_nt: TGTGCCATCTCTTTATGGGATACACCCTCTGGGGCCAACGTCCTGACTTTC
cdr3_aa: CAISLWDTPSGANVLTF

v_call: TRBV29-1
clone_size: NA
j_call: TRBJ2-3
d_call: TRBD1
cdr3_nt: TGCAGCGGACTGACAGGGGGGGAAGATACGCAGTATTTT
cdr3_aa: CSGLTGGEDTQYF

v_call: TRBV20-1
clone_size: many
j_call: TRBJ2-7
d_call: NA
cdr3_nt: TGCAGTGCTAGATTACTAACAGGGAGTCATTACGAGCAGTACTTC
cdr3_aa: CSARLLTGSHYEQYF

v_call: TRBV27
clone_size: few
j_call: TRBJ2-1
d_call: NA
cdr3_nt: TGTGCCAGCAGTTTAGGGGTATATGAGATTTCCAATGAGCAGTTCTTC
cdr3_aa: CASSLGVYEISNEQFF

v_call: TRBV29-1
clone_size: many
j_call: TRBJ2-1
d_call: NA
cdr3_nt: TGCAGCGTTCCCTGGGCGGGCGGCGACAATGAGCAGTTCTTC
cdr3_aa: CSVPWAGGDNEQFF